Shown below are 23 T cell receptor beta chains from a single sample sequenced in a study of CD8 T cells in ankylosing spondylitis. From the 5' RACE reads, TCRdb called clonotypes with MiXCR, one entry per CDR3 protein. The table includes more than 150,000 distinct CDR3 sequences, roughly 18% detected once. Sequenced sample: blood, either unsorted or a sorted T cell fraction (not recorded which). Receptors were obtained from a male donor between 5 and 35 years old with ankylosing spondylitis or in good health (not recorded which).

This clonotype was seen repeatedly, ten times or more. The rearrangement joins TRBV7-9 to TRBJ2-1; possibly TRBD1 for D (5 bases). Between the trimmed V and J ends, which lost 5 bases and 6 bases, there was a span of 8 bases. The CDR3 totals 12 residues. Germline CDR1 is SEHNR and CDR2 is FQNEAQ (reference sequence). Written as DNA, the CDR3 is TGTGCCAGCAGCCGTGGGGCCAATGAGCAGTTCTTC. Translated, it gives CASSRGANEQFF.

The chain recombines TRBV29-1 with TRBJ2-2; no clear D gene. Deletions cut 1 base from V and 4 bases from J, with 13 bases between. Per germline, CDR1 SQVTM and CDR2 ANQGSEA. CDR3 length equals 15 residues. CDR3 sequence: CSVEGPAPSTGELFF. The DNA for the CDR3 is TGCAGCGTTGAAGGACCAGCGCCGAGCACCGGGGAGCTGTTTTTT.

This clonotype has a count of ten or more. The chain has TRBV5-1 and TRBJ2-1; D uncertain. The CDR3 spans 14 residues. CDR1 and CDR2 (germline): SGHRS, YFSETQ. The V end lost 0 bases, the J end lost 3 bases, and 7 bases lay between the germline ends. This chain's CDR3 is CASSLVPDYNEQFF. The CDR3 coding sequence is TGCGCCAGCAGCTTGGTTCCGGACTACAATGAGCAGTTCTTC.

Details on this clonotype: One end of the junction is discordant with germline, which a read error may explain. The chain recombines TRBV20-1 with TRBJ2-1; the match to TRBD2 covers 11 bases. The germline gives CDR1 DFQATT, CDR2 SNEGSKA (reference sequence). The CDR3 has 17 amino acids. CDR3 protein: CSARVSEGTSGYNDQFF. CDR3 coding DNA: TGCAGTGCTAGAGTCTCCGAGGGGACTAGCGGTTACAATGATCAGTTCTTC.

This clonotype was detected ten times or more. The chain has TRBV4-3 and TRBJ2-7; D is unclear. The CDR3 is 14 amino acids. Trimming took off 1 base at V and 2 bases at J, with 9 bases between the two ends. Per the germline V gene, CDR1 is LGHNA and CDR2 is YSLEER. The CDR3 protein is CASSQGAGTYEQYF. The DNA of the CDR3 is TGCGCCAGCAGCCAAGGGGCAGGTACCTACGAGCAGTACTTC.

This clonotype was seen repeatedly, ten times or more. The CDR3: CASSLRRGVFETQYF. CDR3 DNA: TGTGCCAGCAGCCTCCGTAGAGGGGTGTTTGAGACCCAGTACTTC. V usage is TRBV7-2 and J usage is TRBJ2-5, with D perhaps being TRBD1 or TRBD2 (5 bases each). This CDR3 comprises 15 residues. The V gene's germline CDR1 is SGHTA and CDR2 FQGNSA. Deletions cut 5 bases from V and 5 bases from J, with 18 bases between.

The table lists this clonotype with many counts. The chain combines TRBV7-9 with TRBJ1-1, with a possible D match to TRBD1 (5 bases). The CDR3 covers 13 residues. V was pared by 5 bases and J by 6 bases, with 13 bases between. The V gene's germline CDR1 is SEHNR and CDR2 FQNEAQ (reference sequence). This chain's CDR3 is CASSMSGSSEAFF. DNA of the CDR3: TGTGCCAGCAGCATGTCAGGGAGTTCTGAAGCTTTCTTT.

The V gene is TRBV6-1, the J gene TRBJ2-7; D gene unclear. Looked up from germline, CDR1 is MNHNS and CDR2 is SASEGT. The length of the CDR3 is 14 residues. V was trimmed by 0 bases and J by 6 bases, leaving 12 bases between them. CDR3 region: CASSEAQAFGEQYV. The DNA for the CDR3 is TGTGCCAGCAGTGAAGCCCAGGCGTTCGGCGAGCAGTACGTC.

The chain recombines TRBV29-1 with TRBJ2-5; 13 bases agree with TRBD2. The V segment lost 6 bases and the J segment 5 bases; nucleotides outside the gene matches: 6. Germline-derived CDR1 and CDR2 are SQVTM and ANQGSEA. The CDR3 length is 14 residues. The CDR3 here is CSVTPGLAGETQYF. CDR3 coding DNA: TGCAGCGTCACCCCGGGACTAGCGGGGGAGACCCAGTACTTC.

The sample holds many counts of this clonotype. The rearrangement links TRBV5-6 to TRBJ2-2, with 7 bases that match TRBD2. The CDR3 is 17 amino acids. After removal of 4 bases from V and 1 base from J, the junction contained 10 bases not matched to a gene. Germline values: CDR1 SGHDT, CDR2 YYEEEE. The CDR3, as DNA: TGTGCCAGCAGCCTCGGCGGGAGACAGCTGAACACCGGGGAGCTGTTTTTT. It codes for CASSLGGRQLNTGELFF. The full variable domain, with the rest looked up from reference TRBV5-6 and TRBJ2-2, is DAGVTQSPTHLIKTRGQQVTLRCSPKSGHDTVSWYQQALGQGPQFIFQYYEEEERQRGNFPDRFSGHQFPNYSSELNVNALLLGDSALYLCASSLGGRQLNTGELFFGEGSRLTVL.

The chain joins TRBV3-1 to TRBJ2-3; no firm D call. V shed 6 bases and J shed 5 bases, with 12 bases lying between them. In germline, CDR1 is LGHDT, CDR2 YNNKEL (reference sequence). CDR3 length equals 13 residues. The CDR3 here is CASRETSVDTQYF. CDR3 sequence (DNA): TGTGCCAGCAGGGAGACGTCTGTAGATACGCAGTATTTT.

This clonotype was picked up many times. CDR3 bases: TGTGCCAGCATGAGGGGGGGGGACACTGAAGCTTTCTTT. It encodes CASMRGGDTEAFF. The chain uses TRBV28 and TRBJ1-1; possible D gene TRBD1, 6 bases. Germline-derived CDR1 and CDR2 are MDHEN and SYDVKM. The CDR3 sequence is 13 residues long. Between the trimmed V and J ends, which lost 7 bases and 3 bases, there was a span of 12 bases.

This clonotype was detected many times. CDR3 sequence (DNA): TGTGCCAGCAGCGGGGGCGCAAACACTGAAGCTTTCTTT. This encodes CASSGGANTEAFF. The chain joins TRBV12-3 or TRBV12-4 to TRBJ1-1; perhaps TRBD1 as D (6 bases). The CDR3 is made up of 13 amino acids. Trimming shortened V by 6 bases and J by 2 bases, and 10 bases separated the two germline ends.

In this sample, this clonotype turned up many times. The CDR3 sequence is CASSHDGGTYNEQFF. The CDR3 DNA reads TGCGCCAGCAGCCACGACGGGGGCACCTACAATGAGCAGTTCTTC. The V gene is TRBV4-1, the J gene TRBJ2-1; D assignment may be TRBD1 or TRBD2 (6 bases each). This CDR3 spans 15 amino acids. The V gene's germline CDR1 is MGHRA and CDR2 YSYEKL. V was shortened by 3 bases and J by 2 bases, with 11 bases between the two germline ends.

The rearrangement uses TRBV5-8 and TRBJ2-1; TRBD2 matches at 9 bases. J lost 6 bases, V lost 0 bases, and 7 bases had no gene match. Germline V gives CDR1 SGHTS, CDR2 YDEGEE. The CDR3 contains 16 residues. In DNA, the CDR3 is TGTGCCAGCAGCTTGGCCAGAGTAGCGGGAGTCAATGAGCAGTTCTTC. It yields the protein CASSLARVAGVNEQFF.

This clonotype came up many times. The chain employs TRBV11-3 and TRBJ2-5, with 11 bases matching TRBD1. V lost 7 bases to trimming and J lost 11 bases; unmatched junction nucleotides: 15. Germline CDR1 SGHNT, CDR2 YENEEA. The CDR3 spans 15 residues. The CDR3 region is CASNKKGQGAGKQYF. The CDR3 coding sequence is TGTGCCAGCAACAAGAAAGGACAGGGGGCAGGGAAGCAGTACTTC.

This clonotype was detected many times. The rearrangement uses TRBV20-1 and TRBJ2-1; D may correspond to TRBD1 or TRBD2 (5 bases each). This CDR3 has 14 residues. V shed 7 bases and J shed 9 bases, with 22 bases lying between them. Germline lookup yields CDR1 DFQATT and CDR2 SNEGSKA (reference sequence). The CDR3 DNA reads as TGCAGTGTCGGCCGGGACCTAATAAAGGGTGAGCAGTTCTTC. Translated, it gives CSVGRDLIKGEQFF.

The sample holds many counts of this clonotype. The V gene is TRBV10-3, the J gene TRBJ2-3; 12 bases agree with TRBD1. This CDR3 comprises 14 residues. Germline CDR1 is ENHRY and CDR2 is SYGVKD. The J segment lost 5 bases and the V segment lost 6 bases, leaving 3 bases of the junction unmatched. CDR3: CAISRDRGRDTQYF. In DNA, the CDR3 is TGTGCCATCAGCCGGGACAGGGGGCGAGATACGCAGTATTTT.

This clonotype has ten or more counts. This rearrangement joins TRBV4-3 to TRBJ2-1; 10 bases agree with TRBD1. The CDR3 covers 15 residues. Germline CDR1 LGHNA, CDR2 YSLEER. V lost 5 bases and J lost 5; bases outside the gene matches: 6. CDR3: CASSFGGQGDNEQFF. As DNA, the CDR3 is TGCGCCAGCAGCTTCGGCGGACAGGGGGACAATGAGCAGTTCTTC.

The chain uses TRBV20-1 and TRBJ1-6, with D tentatively TRBD1 (6 bases). The CDR3 is made up of 14 amino acids. Trimming left V 3 bases short and J 5 bases short, with 11 bases between. Per the germline V gene, CDR1 is DFQATT and CDR2 is SNEGSKA (reference sequence). The CDR3 loop reads CSARAQGDNSPLHF. In DNA form, the CDR3 reads TGCAGTGCTAGGGCACAGGGTGATAATTCACCCCTCCACTTT.

This chain links TRBV29-1 with TRBJ2-3, with TRBD2 identical over 8 bases. The V gene's germline CDR1 is SQVTM and CDR2 ANQGSEA. J was trimmed by 3 bases and V by 2 bases; bases with no gene match: 10. The CDR3 loop spans 16 amino acids. CDR3 sequence (DNA): TGCAGCGTTGAAAGTTTGGCTAGCGGGTCGACAGATACGCAGTATTTT. It yields the protein CSVESLASGSTDTQYF.

This clonotype was observed many times. The chain combines TRBV12-3 or TRBV12-4 with TRBJ2-2; a possible D gene is TRBD1 (5 bases). The CDR3 covers 14 residues. Trimming left V 5 bases short and J 3 bases short, with 10 bases between. In DNA, the CDR3 is TGTGCCAGCAGTCCCCAGGGTTACACCGGGGAGCTGTTTTTT. Translated: CASSPQGYTGELFF.

This clonotype has a count of ten or more. The rearrangement joins TRBV11-2 to TRBJ2-1, with D possibly matching TRBD2 (6 bases). The V end was cut by 4 bases, the J end by 1 base, with 11 bases between. In germline, CDR1 is SGHAT, CDR2 FQNNGV. The CDR3 length is 15 residues. This chain's CDR3 is CASSWTGASYNEQFF. CDR3 in DNA: TGTGCCAGCAGCTGGACGGGAGCGTCCTACAATGAGCAGTTCTTC.